This record looks at one TCR beta chain sequence and its context. This entry comes from a study of blood T cell repertoires in COVID-19. The wider study: Spain, Italy and the United States supplied samples that represented acute and convalescent COVID-19. The analysed material was cDNA or gDNA that came from T cells, B-cell-depleted T cells, or PBMCs.

Per the original methods: Scientists estimated how many nucleated cells there were by amplifying reference gene primers. Using immunoSEQ multiplex PCR, the repertoire was profiled, and TCRdb retains in-frame clones only, with some absent. For V, J and clone size, that table is used; D and trimming come from the DNA. The sample carries a few hundred thousand clones, about 90% recorded once. The sample taken for sequencing was peripheral blood. This clonotype was obtained from a woman aged 45 to 65 who had recovered from COVID-19.

The CDR3 DNA is TGCGCCAGCAGCGCCCGACTAGCGGGGGGTGGAGATACGCAGTATTTT. Amino acid sequence: CASSARLAGGGDTQYF. This chain joins TRBV5-1 and TRBJ2-3; TRBD2 matches 13 bases. This CDR3 is built from 16 residues. Germline lookup yields CDR1 SGHRS and CDR2 YFSETQ. The V and J ends lost 4 bases and 5 bases, in that order; junction bases with no gene match: 7.